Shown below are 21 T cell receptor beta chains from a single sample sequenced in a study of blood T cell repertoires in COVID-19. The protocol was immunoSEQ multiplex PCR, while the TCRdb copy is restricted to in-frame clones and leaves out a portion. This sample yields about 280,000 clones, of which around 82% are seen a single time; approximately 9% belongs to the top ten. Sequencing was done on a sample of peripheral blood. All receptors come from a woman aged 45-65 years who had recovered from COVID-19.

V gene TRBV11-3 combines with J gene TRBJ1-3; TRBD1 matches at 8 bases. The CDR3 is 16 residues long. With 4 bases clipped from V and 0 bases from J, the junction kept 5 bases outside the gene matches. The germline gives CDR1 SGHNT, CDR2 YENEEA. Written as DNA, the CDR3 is TGTGCCAGCAGCTCCGGGACAGGTCGCTCTGGAAACACCATATATTTT. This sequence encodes CASSSGTGRSGNTIYF.

CDR3 sequence (DNA): TGTGCCAGCTGGGTACGGGACAACTACGAGCAGTACTTC. Translating gives CASWVRDNYEQYF. The chain is built from TRBV2 and TRBJ2-7; maybe TRBD1 (6 bases). Trimming pared 8 bases from V and 3 bases from J, leaving 14 bases between. The CDR3 contains 13 residues. Germline assignment: CDR1 SNHLY and CDR2 FYNNEI.

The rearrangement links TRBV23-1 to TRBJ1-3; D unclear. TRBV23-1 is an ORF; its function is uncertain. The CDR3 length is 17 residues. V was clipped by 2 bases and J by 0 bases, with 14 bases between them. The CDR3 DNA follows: TGCGCCAGCAGTCAAACGACCAGGAAAAGCTCTGGAAACACCATATATTTT. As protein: CASSQTTRKSSGNTIYF.

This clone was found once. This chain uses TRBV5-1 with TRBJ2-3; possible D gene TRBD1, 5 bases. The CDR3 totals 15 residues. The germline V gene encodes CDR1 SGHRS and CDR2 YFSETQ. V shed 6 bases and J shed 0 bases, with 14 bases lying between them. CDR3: CASMSGASSTDTQYF. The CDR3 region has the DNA TGCGCCAGCATGAGTGGGGCATCGAGCACAGATACGCAGTATTTT.

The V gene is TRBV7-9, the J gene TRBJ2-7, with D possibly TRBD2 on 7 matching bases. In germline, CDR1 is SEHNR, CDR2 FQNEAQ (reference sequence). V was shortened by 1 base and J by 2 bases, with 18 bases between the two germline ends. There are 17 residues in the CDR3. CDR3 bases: TGTGCCAGCAGCTTAGACCACTGGGGGGGCTCCACCTACGAGCAGTACTTC. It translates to CASSLDHWGGSTYEQYF.

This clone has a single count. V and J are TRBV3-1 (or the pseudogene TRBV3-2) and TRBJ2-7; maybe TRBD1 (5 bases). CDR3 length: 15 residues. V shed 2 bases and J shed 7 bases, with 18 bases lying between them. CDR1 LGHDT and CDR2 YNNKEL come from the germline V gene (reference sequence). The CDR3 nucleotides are TGTGCCAGCAGCCAAAGTTGGGGCAGCCCCAGGGAGCAGTACTTC. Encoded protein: CASSQSWGSPREQYF.

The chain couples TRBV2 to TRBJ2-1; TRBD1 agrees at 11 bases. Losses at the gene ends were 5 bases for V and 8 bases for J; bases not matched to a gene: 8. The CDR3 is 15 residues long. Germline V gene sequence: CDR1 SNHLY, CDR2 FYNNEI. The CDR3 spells CASSPGTGGGDEQFF. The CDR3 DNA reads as TGTGCCAGCAGTCCCGGGACAGGGGGGGGAGATGAGCAGTTCTTC.

In nucleotides, the CDR3 is TGTGCCAGCAGTGAGACAGGGGCGGATCAGCCCCAGCATTTT. It specifies CASSETGADQPQHF. This chain links TRBV27 with TRBJ1-5, with 8 bases lining up with TRBD1. The CDR3 runs 14 residues. CDR1 is MNHEY and CDR2 is SMNVEV in the germline V gene (reference sequence). V gave up 5 bases and J gave up 5 bases; unmatched junction bases: 5.

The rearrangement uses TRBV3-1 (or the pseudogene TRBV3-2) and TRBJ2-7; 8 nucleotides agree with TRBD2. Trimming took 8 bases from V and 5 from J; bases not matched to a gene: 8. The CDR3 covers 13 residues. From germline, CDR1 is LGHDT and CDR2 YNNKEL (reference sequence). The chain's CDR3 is CASGLAGGNEQYF. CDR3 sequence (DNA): TGTGCCAGCGGACTAGCTGGGGGGAACGAGCAGTACTTC.

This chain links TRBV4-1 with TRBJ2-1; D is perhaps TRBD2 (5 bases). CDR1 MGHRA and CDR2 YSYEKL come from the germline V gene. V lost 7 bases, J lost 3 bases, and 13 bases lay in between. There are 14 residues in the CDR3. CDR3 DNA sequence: TGCGCCAGCACCGGGGTGTTGCGCTACAATGAGCAGTTCTTC. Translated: CASTGVLRYNEQFF.

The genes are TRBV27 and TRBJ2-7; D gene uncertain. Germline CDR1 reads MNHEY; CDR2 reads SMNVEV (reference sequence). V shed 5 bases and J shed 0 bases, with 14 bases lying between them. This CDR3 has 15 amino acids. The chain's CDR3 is CASSDLGQASYEQYF. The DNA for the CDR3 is TGTGCCAGCAGTGACCTTGGGCAGGCCTCCTACGAGCAGTACTTC.

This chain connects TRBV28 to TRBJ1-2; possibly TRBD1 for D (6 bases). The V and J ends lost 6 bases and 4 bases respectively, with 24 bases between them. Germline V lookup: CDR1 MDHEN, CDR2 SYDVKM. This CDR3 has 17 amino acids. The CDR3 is CASSSPISRGSSYGYTF. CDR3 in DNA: TGTGCCAGCAGCTCACCTATATCGAGGGGGAGTAGCTATGGCTACACCTTC.

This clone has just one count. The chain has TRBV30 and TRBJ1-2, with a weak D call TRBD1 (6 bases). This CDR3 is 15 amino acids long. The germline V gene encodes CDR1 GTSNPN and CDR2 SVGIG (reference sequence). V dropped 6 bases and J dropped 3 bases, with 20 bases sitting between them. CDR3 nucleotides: TGTGCCTGTCCAACAGGGACGGCCAACTACTATGGCTACACCTTC. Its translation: CACPTGTANYYGYTF.

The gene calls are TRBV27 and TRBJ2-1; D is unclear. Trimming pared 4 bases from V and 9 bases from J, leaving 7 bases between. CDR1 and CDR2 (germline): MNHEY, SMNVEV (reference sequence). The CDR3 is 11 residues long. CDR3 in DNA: TGTGCCAGCAGTTCTATTTCTGAGCAGTTCTTC. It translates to CASSSISEQFF.

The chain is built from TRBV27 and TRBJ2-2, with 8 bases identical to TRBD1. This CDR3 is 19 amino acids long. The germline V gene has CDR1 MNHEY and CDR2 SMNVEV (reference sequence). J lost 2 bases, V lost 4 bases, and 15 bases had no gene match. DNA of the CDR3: TGTGCCAGCAGTTCTCTTCTAAACAACAGGGGGGTAAACACCGGGGAGCTGTTTTTT. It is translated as CASSSLLNNRGVNTGELFF.

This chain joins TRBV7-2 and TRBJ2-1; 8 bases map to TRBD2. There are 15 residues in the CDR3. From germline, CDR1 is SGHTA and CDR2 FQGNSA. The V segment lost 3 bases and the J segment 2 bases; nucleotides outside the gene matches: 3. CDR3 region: CASSFSSGTYNEQFF. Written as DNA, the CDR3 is TGTGCCAGCAGCTTTAGTAGCGGGACCTACAATGAGCAGTTCTTC.

The CDR3, as DNA: TGTGCCACCAGCATAAAAACTGTCACAGATACGCAGTATTTT. Protein product: CATSIKTVTDTQYF. V usage is TRBV15 and J usage is TRBJ2-3; no clear D gene. From germline, CDR1 is LNHNV and CDR2 YYDKDF (reference sequence). The CDR3 contains 14 residues. The V and J ends lost 4 bases and 2 bases respectively, with 10 bases between them.

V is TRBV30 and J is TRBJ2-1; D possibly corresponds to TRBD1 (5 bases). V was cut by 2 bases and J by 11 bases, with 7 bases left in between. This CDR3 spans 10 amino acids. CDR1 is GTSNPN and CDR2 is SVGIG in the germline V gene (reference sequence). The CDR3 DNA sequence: TGTGCCTGGAGTTCAGGGCAGCAGTTCTTC. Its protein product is CAWSSGQQFF. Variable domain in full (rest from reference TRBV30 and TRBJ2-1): SQTIHQWPATLVQPVGSPLSLECTVEGTSNPNLYWYRQAAGRGLQLLFYSVGIGQISSEVPQNLSASRPQDRQFILSSKKLLLSDSGFYLCAWSSGQQFFGPGTRLTVL.

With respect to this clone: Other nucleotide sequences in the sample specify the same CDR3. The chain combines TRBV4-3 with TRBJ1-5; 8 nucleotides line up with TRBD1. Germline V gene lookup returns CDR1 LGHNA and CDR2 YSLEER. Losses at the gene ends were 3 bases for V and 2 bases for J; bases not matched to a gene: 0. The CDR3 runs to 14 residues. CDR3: CASSQDRGNQPQHF. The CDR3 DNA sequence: TGCGCCAGCAGCCAGGACAGGGGCAATCAGCCCCAGCATTTT.

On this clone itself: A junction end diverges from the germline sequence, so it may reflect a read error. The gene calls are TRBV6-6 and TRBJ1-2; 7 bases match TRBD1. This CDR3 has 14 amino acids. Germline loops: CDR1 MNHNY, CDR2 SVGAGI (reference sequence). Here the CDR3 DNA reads TGTGTCAGCAGGCCCGAGACAGGGAAATATGGCTACACCTTC. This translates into CVSRPETGKYGYTF.

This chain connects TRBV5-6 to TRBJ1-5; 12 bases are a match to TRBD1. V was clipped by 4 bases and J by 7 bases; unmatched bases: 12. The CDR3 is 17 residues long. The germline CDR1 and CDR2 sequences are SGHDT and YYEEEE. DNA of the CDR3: TGTGCCAGCAGCATAACACTAGGGACAGGGGGCTGGCAGCCCCAGCATTTT. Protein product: CASSITLGTGGWQPQHF.